This T cell receptor beta chain comes out of a study of Ad26.COV2.S vaccination and SARS-CoV-2 variants. About the research overall: Intramuscular Ad26.COV2.S doses were given once or twice, 56 days apart.

Notes on the study in general: Substantial breadth was reported for post-vaccination spike-specific CD8+ and CD4+ T cells.

This CDR3 has 15 residues. J lost 2 bases, V lost 5 bases, and 5 bases had no gene match. The V gene's germline CDR1 is LNHDA and CDR2 SQIVND (reference sequence). Here immunoSEQ multiplex PCR was the method, and the copy in TCRdb shows in-frame clones only, minus some. The table lists some 320,000 clones, about 85% of them singletons. With regard to this clone: Its antigen is unidentified.

The treatment was: roughly 20 received Ad26.COV2.S at low or high dose, single or two shots; several received placebo; per-sample allocation not given. Vaccine and placebo recipients were sampled on day 63 after the first injection. Whoever gave the sample was an adult aged 18-55 years in Boston. J is TRBJ1-3 and V is TRBV19, with 8 bases aligning to TRBD1. Sequencing was performed on peripheral blood, taken in a trial of Ad26.COV2.S vaccine versus placebo. This clonotype was obtained from a person between 18 and 60 years old who received the Ad26.COV2.S COVID-19 vaccine or a placebo. Here the CDR3 reads CASSPGTGPGNTIYF. As DNA, the CDR3 is TGTGCCAGTAGTCCCGGGACAGGCCCTGGAAACACCATATATTTT.